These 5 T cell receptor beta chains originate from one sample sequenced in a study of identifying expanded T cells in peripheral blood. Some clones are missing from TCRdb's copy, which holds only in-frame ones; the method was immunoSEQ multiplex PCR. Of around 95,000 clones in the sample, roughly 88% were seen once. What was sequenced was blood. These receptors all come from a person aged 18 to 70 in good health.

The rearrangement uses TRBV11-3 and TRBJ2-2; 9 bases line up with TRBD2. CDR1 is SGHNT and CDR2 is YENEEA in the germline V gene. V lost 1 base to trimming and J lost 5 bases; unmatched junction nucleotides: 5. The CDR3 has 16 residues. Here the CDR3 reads CASSLAGSGRTGELFF. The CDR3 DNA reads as TGTGCCAGCAGCTTAGCTGGTAGCGGGAGAACCGGGGAGCTGTTTTTT. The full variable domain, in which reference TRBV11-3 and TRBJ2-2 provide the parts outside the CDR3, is EAGVVQSPRYKIIEKKQPVAFWCNPISGHNTLYWYLQNLGQGPELLIRYENEEAVDDSQLPKDRFSAERLKGVDSTLKIQPAELGDSAVYLCASSLAGSGRTGELFFGEGSRLTVL.

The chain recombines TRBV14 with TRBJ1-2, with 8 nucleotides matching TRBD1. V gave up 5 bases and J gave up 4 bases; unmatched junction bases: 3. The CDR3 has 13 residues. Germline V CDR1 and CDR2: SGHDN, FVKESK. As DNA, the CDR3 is TGTGCCAGCAGCGACGACAGGGGCTATGGCTACACCTTC. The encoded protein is CASSDDRGYGYTF.

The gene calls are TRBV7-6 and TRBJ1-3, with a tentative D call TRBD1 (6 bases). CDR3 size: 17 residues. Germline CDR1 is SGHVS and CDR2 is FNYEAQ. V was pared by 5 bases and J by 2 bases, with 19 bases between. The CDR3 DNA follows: TGTGCCAGCAGCGCAATGGACAGAACGACGGCTGGAAACACCATATATTTT. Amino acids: CASSAMDRTTAGNTIYF.

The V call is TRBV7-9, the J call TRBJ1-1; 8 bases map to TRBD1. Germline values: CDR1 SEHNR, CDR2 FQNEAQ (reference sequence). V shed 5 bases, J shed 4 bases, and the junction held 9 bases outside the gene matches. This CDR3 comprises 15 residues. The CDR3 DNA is TGTGCCAGCAGCCTAAGGACAGGGTTAATCACTGAAGCTTTCTTT. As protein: CASSLRTGLITEAFF.

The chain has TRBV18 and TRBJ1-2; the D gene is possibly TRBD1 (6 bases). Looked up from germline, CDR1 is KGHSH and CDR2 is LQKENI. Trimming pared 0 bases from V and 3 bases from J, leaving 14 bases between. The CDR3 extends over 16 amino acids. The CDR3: CASSPPGQGSDYGYTF. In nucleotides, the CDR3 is TGTGCCAGCTCACCACCGGGGCAGGGGTCCGACTATGGCTACACCTTC.